The 17 T cell receptor beta chains reported below all come from one sample, sequenced in a study of blood T cell repertoires in COVID-19. Libraries were prepared by immunoSEQ multiplex PCR; TCRdb keeps only in-frame clonotypes and omits some of them. The sample has 350,000 to 450,000 clones; around 87% are singletons. Sample: peripheral blood. These receptor sequences come from a woman in her sixties with COVID-19, enrolled during active disease.

Only one count was recorded for this clone. J is TRBJ2-2 and V is TRBV7-2; 12 bases fit TRBD2. The CDR3 consists of 17 residues. Trimming at V came to 1 base and at J to 8 bases, leaving 8 bases not matched to a gene. Germline-derived CDR1 and CDR2 are SGHTA and FQGNSA. CDR3 protein: CASSLGLAGVWRGELFF. The CDR3, as DNA: TGTGCCAGCAGCTTAGGACTAGCGGGGGTCTGGAGGGGGGAGCTGTTTTTT.

The rearrangement uses TRBV19 and TRBJ2-7, with TRBD1 matching over 7 bases. The CDR3 has 15 residues. The V and J ends lost 2 bases and 3 bases, in that order; junction bases with no gene match: 7. Germline V CDR1 and CDR2: LNHDA, SQIVND (reference sequence). This chain's CDR3 is CASSIYRDRNYEQYF. The CDR3 region has the DNA TGTGCCAGTAGTATATACCGGGACAGAAACTACGAGCAGTACTTC.

The V and J genes are TRBV12-3 or TRBV12-4 and TRBJ2-3; the D is unclear. Trimming cost V 5 bases and J 6 bases, with 6 bases left between them. The length of the CDR3 is 11 residues. CDR3 sequence (DNA): TGTGCCAGCAGTCCCCAGGATACGCAGTATTTT. Protein sequence: CASSPQDTQYF.

The chain joins TRBV6-5 to TRBJ1-1, with 7 bases that match TRBD1. CDR1 is MNHEY, CDR2 SVGAGI, per germline. V lost 6 bases to trimming and J lost 6 bases; unmatched junction nucleotides: 13. This CDR3 spans 15 amino acids. The CDR3 coding sequence is TGTGCCAGCAGCCCCAGGACCTCGGGACAGCCTGAAGCTTTCTTT. It codes for CASSPRTSGQPEAFF.

The chain has TRBV13 and TRBJ2-1; 11 nucleotides align to TRBD2. CDR3 size: 18 residues. Germline V lookup: CDR1 PRHDT, CDR2 FYEKMQ (reference sequence). V was pared by 4 bases and J by 7 bases, with 15 bases of the junction left unmatched. This CDR3 is CASSSMDLAGGPENEQFF. In DNA, the CDR3 is TGTGCCAGCAGCTCCATGGACTTAGCGGGGGGGCCAGAGAATGAGCAGTTCTTC.

On this clone itself: The same CDR3 is also encoded by other DNA sequences in this sample. In nucleotides, the CDR3 is TGTGCCAGCAGCCCTAATTCTGGAAACACCATATATTTT. Translated: CASSPNSGNTIYF. This chain joins TRBV3-1 (or the pseudogene TRBV3-2) and TRBJ1-3; D remains ambiguous. Trimming removed 4 bases from V and 1 base from J, with 5 bases in between. Germline CDR1 LGHDT, CDR2 YNNKEL (reference sequence). This CDR3 region has 13 residues.

The chain employs TRBV4-1 and TRBJ2-1; 12 bases agree with TRBD2. Germline CDR1 reads MGHRA; CDR2 reads YSYEKL. The CDR3 loop spans 18 amino acids. V lost 4 bases and J lost 8; bases outside the gene matches: 15. CDR3 coding DNA: TGCGCCAGCAGCCTGTCCGTTGCCGGGCTAGCGGGGGGGTATGAGCAGTTCTTC. Amino acids: CASSLSVAGLAGGYEQFF.

This clone was detected a few times. V gene TRBV2 combines with J gene TRBJ2-1, with TRBD2 matching 10 bases. The ends lost 5 bases at V and 7 bases at J; junction bases unmatched: 14. The CDR3 totals 17 residues. The germline V gene has CDR1 SNHLY and CDR2 FYNNEI. The CDR3 region is CASSPGAAGGPKNEQFF. The CDR3 DNA reads as TGTGCCAGCAGTCCCGGGGCAGCGGGGGGGCCTAAGAATGAGCAGTTCTTC.

This sequence joins TRBV21-1 and TRBJ1-4; the table calls TRBD1, which could not be checked here. TRBV21-1 has pseudogene status. This CDR3 comprises 14 residues. The CDR3 reads CASRKGPYSGQLFF. The CDR3, as DNA: TGTGCCAGCAGAAAGGGGCCCTATTCGGGACAGCTGTTTTTT.

The rearrangement joins TRBV6-5 to TRBJ1-1, with TRBD1 matching over 8 bases. V gave up 2 bases and J gave up 1 base; unmatched junction bases: 3. CDR1 MNHEY and CDR2 SVGAGI come from the germline V gene. This CDR3 contains 15 residues. This CDR3 reads CASSYGGTGNTEAFF. Written as DNA, the CDR3 is TGTGCCAGCAGTTACGGTGGGACAGGGAACACTGAAGCTTTCTTT.

The J gene is TRBJ1-4, the V gene TRBV6-5; D is possibly TRBD1 (5 bases). The CDR3 is 12 amino acids. The germline gives CDR1 MNHEY, CDR2 SVGAGI. V shed 8 bases and J shed 7 bases, with 11 bases lying between them. The CDR3 nucleotides read TGTGCCAGCGGAACAAGGGGTGAAAAACTGTTTTTT. Its protein product is CASGTRGEKLFF.

The chain uses TRBV19 and TRBJ2-7; 8 nucleotides agree with TRBD1. Germline V gene lookup returns CDR1 LNHDA and CDR2 SQIVND (reference sequence). J lost 4 bases, V lost 4 bases, and 3 bases had no gene match. CDR3 length: 13 amino acids. The CDR3 reads CASSRTGTYEQYF. The CDR3 DNA follows: TGTGCCAGTAGTAGGACAGGGACGTACGAGCAGTACTTC. Using reference TRBV19 and TRBJ2-7 for the parts outside the CDR3, the full variable domain is DGGITQSPKYLFRKEGQNVTLSCEQNLNHDAMYWYRQDPGQGLRLIYYSQIVNDFQKGDIAEGYSVSREKKESFPLTVTSAQKNPTAFYLCASSRTGTYEQYFGPGTRLTVT.

This CDR3 is CASSSLGGGVGYTF. CDR3 coding DNA: TGCGCCAGCAGCTCCCTGGGAGGGGGTGTTGGCTACACCTTC. The gene calls are TRBV4-1 and TRBJ1-2; TRBD1 is a possible D gene (6 bases). The CDR3 covers 14 residues. Germline lookup yields CDR1 MGHRA and CDR2 YSYEKL. Trimming removed 5 bases from V and 7 bases from J, with 17 bases in between.

CDR3 loop: CASRTSGGNTGELFF. For the CDR3, the DNA is TGTGCCAGCAGGACTAGCGGGGGGAACACCGGGGAGCTGTTTTTT. The V and J genes are TRBV6-5 and TRBJ2-2, with TRBD2 identical over 12 bases. Germline V CDR1 and CDR2: MNHEY, SVGAGI. V shed 6 bases and J 1 base; nucleotides not matched to a gene: 0. The CDR3 spans 15 residues.

The chain uses TRBV27 and TRBJ2-3; TRBD1 agrees at 12 bases. V was clipped by 5 bases and J by 4 bases; unmatched bases: 7. This CDR3 is built from 16 residues. Germline CDR1 reads MNHEY; CDR2 reads SMNVEV (reference sequence). The CDR3 region is CASSTPGQGASDTQYF. CDR3 coding DNA: TGTGCCAGCAGTACCCCGGGACAGGGGGCTTCAGATACGCAGTATTTT.

The chain combines TRBV28 with TRBJ1-3; D possibly corresponds to TRBD1 (5 bases). This CDR3 comprises 14 residues. Germline loops: CDR1 MDHEN, CDR2 SYDVKM. V was shortened by 6 bases and J by 2 bases, with 11 bases between the two germline ends. CDR3 sequence: CASRPRGTGNTIYF. In nucleotides, the CDR3 is TGTGCCAGCAGGCCTAGGGGAACTGGAAACACCATATATTTT.

This chain connects TRBV4-1 to TRBJ2-6; perhaps TRBD1 as D (6 bases). The CDR3 loop spans 19 amino acids. Germline CDR1 reads MGHRA; CDR2 reads YSYEKL. The V end was cut by 0 bases, the J end by 0 bases, with 15 bases between. This CDR3 reads CASSQDPGQRGSGANVLTF. The CDR3 DNA follows: TGCGCCAGCAGCCAAGATCCGGGACAAAGAGGCTCTGGGGCCAACGTCCTGACTTTC.